This T cell receptor (beta chain) appears in the sequencing data of a study of T cells in localized non-small cell lung cancer (TCRdb year 2020). Some background on the complete study: T cell repertoires of more than 200 early-stage NSCLC patients were analyzed, with tumors being compared against uninvolved tumor-adjacent lungs. The cohort comprised some 220 treatment-naïve NSCLC patients with resected, localized lung tumors. The mean age of the NSCLC patients was roughly 70 years, with 120 to 150 men and around 100 women.

Worth noting for this clone: Its antigen remains unidentified. No clone much larger than this one lies a single base away; base qualities are absent.

Points the paper makes about the study in general: A median of approximately 55 of the top 100 tumor clones were detected in paired uninvolved adjacent lung, and under 30 of these tumor clones were also found among the top 100 clones of the paired uninvolved adjacent lung. Because multi-region sequencing of the tumors was not done, intratumor heterogeneity could not be ruled out. Because the study design was exploratory, TCR variables were selected using unadjusted p-values without false-discovery rate correction. Longer overall survival was associated with higher blood T cell density, whereas shorter survival was associated with higher adjacent-lung clonality. The highest T cell clonality was observed in uninvolved tumor-adjacent lung, where clonality exceeded that of tumor, suggesting that antigenic responses were more focused in uninvolved tumor-adjacent lung.

Between the V and J ends, shortened by 1 base and 1 base respectively, the junction contains 10 bases. There are 15 amino acids in the CDR3, from cysteine to phenylalanine inclusive. Only the CDR3 DNA is retained, 45 bases long and in frame from the first base. Based on the germline V gene, the CDR1 and CDR2 sequences are MNHNS and SASEGT. At diagnosis, tumor, uninvolved tumor-adjacent lung and peripheral blood were collected and then preserved as a mix of FFPE and fresh-frozen material. For TCR repertoire profiling, blood samples were analyzed as peripheral blood mononuclear cells. TCR beta CDR3 regions were sequenced from DNA using the immunoSEQ Assay. As for the authors' bioinformatics: To compute T cell density, TCR beta template counts were normalized to usable DNA, which was estimated by amplifying housekeeping genes. Richness was estimated with the preseqR package, extrapolating to 400,000 templates for PBMC samples and 120,000 templates for tissue samples. Clonality was calculated as one minus Pielou's evenness. To identify tissue-enriched TCRs, differential abundance testing was run on productive amino-acid clonotypes with a minimum total count of 5 and an alpha of 0.1. The Jaccard Index and the Morisita Overlap Index were used to measure how much the repertoires overlapped between compartments. GLIPH grouped TCR beta CDR3s together with public tetramer-defined viral CDR3s, and a viral motif had to include at least three viral sequences and show V-gene enrichment. TCRdb provides this immuneACCESS table in a form limited to in-frame rearrangements. Some clones are lacking; in checked studies, under half of them reflect an unresolved V gene, and why the rest are absent is not known. That table furnishes V, J and clone size, whereas the DNA furnished D and trimming. The sample table lists roughly 38,000 clones, approximately 86% of them with a count of one. Of the sample, over 6% falls within the top ten clones.

The sample was peripheral blood, taken before any cancer treatment. The rearrangement joined TRBV6-1 to TRBJ1-1; TRBD1 might be the D gene, on 5 matching bases. The origin of this receptor is a woman between 18 and 50 years old with stage III lung adenocarcinoma. The CDR3 protein: CASSEGRGPNTEAFF. The DNA sequence is given as TGTGCCAGCAGTGAAGGGCGGGGCCCGAACACTGAAGCTTTCTTT.